The rows below give T cell receptor beta chains drawn from one sample of a study of cytomegalovirus exposure and HLA in healthy donors. Assay: immunoSEQ multiplex PCR; the TCRdb copy retains only in-frame clones and omits some. The top ten clones hold around 2.2% of a sample with some 130,000 clones, more than 75% of them seen once. Sequencing was done on a sample of PBMCs. These receptors originate from a man under 40 in good health and CMV-seronegative. The CDR3 runs from the conserved cysteine through the conserved F or W. The order of the fields is V gene, J gene, D gene, CDR3 length, clone size, CDR3 DNA, CDR3 protein. The D gene is left open where the match is weak. Expanded clones get a size class; other rows say once, few or many, or leave the size out.

v_gene: TRBV6-5
j_gene: TRBJ1-1
d_gene: NA
len: 12
abundance: few
CDR3nt: TGTGCCAGCATCACAGGGAGGGCTGAAGCTTTCTTT
CDR3aa: CASITGRAEAFF

v_gene: TRBV29-1
j_gene: TRBJ2-7
d_gene: TRBD2
len: 15
abundance: NA
CDR3nt: TGCAGCGTGAGGGGTCTAGCGGGAGAAGCTTACGAGCAGTACTTC
CDR3aa: CSVRGLAGEAYEQYF

v_gene: TRBV29-1
j_gene: TRBJ2-1
d_gene: TRBD1
len: 14
abundance: NA
CDR3nt: TGCAGCGTTGACGGACAGGGGGTGAACGATGAGCAGTTCTTC
CDR3aa: CSVDGQGVNDEQFF

v_gene: TRBV6-5
j_gene: TRBJ1-6
d_gene: NA
len: 15
abundance: NA
CDR3nt: TGTGCCAGCAGTTACTCAGAGGGCCATAATTCACCCCTCCACTTT
CDR3aa: CASSYSEGHNSPLHF

v_gene: TRBV27
j_gene: TRBJ2-5
d_gene: TRBD1
len: 14
abundance: once
CDR3nt: TGTGCCAGCAGTGCGTGGGACAGACAAGAGACCCAGTACTTC
CDR3aa: CASSAWDRQETQYF

v_gene: TRBV18
j_gene: TRBJ2-3
d_gene: NA
len: 12
abundance: few
CDR3nt: TGTGCCAGCTCACCTTCGGGAGATACGCAGTATTTT
CDR3aa: CASSPSGDTQYF

v_gene: TRBV7-9
j_gene: TRBJ1-3
d_gene: NA
len: 13
abundance: NA
CDR3nt: TGTGCCAGCATGCAGGGCCTTGGAAACACCATATATTTT
CDR3aa: CASMQGLGNTIYF

v_gene: TRBV5-8
j_gene: TRBJ2-5
d_gene: TRBD2
len: 17
abundance: NA
CDR3nt: TGTGCCAGCAGCTTGGGAGGACTAGCGGGAGTTGGTGAGACCCAGTACTTC
CDR3aa: CASSLGGLAGVGETQYF

v_gene: TRBV6-1
j_gene: TRBJ1-4
d_gene: NA
len: 16
abundance: NA
CDR3nt: TGTGCCAGCAGTGATCGACACGGGACAACTAATGAAAAACTGTTTTTT
CDR3aa: CASSDRHGTTNEKLFF

v_gene: TRBV7-9
j_gene: TRBJ1-4
d_gene: TRBD1
len: 15
abundance: NA
CDR3nt: TGTGCCAGCAGTCCAGGTGACAGGGGTGTTGAAAAACTGTTTTTT
CDR3aa: CASSPGDRGVEKLFF

v_gene: TRBV4-1
j_gene: TRBJ2-2
d_gene: TRBD1
len: 15
abundance: NA
CDR3nt: TGCGCCAGCAGCCAGAGACAGGGTTTCACCGGGGAGCTGTTTTTT
CDR3aa: CASSQRQGFTGELFF

v_gene: TRBV10-3
j_gene: TRBJ1-1
d_gene: NA
len: 12
abundance: few
CDR3nt: TGTGCCATCAGTGAGTCGACACAAGGAGCTTTCTTT
CDR3aa: CAISESTQGAFF

v_gene: TRBV18
j_gene: TRBJ2-3
d_gene: NA
len: 13
abundance: NA
CDR3nt: TGTGCCAGCTCCTCCGGGGGCACAGATACGCAGTATTTT
CDR3aa: CASSSGGTDTQYF

v_gene: TRBV7-2
j_gene: TRBJ1-2
d_gene: NA
len: 14
abundance: NA
CDR3nt: TGTGCCAGCAGCCCCGAGGCAGGGTGGAATGGCTACACCTTC
CDR3aa: CASSPEAGWNGYTF

v_gene: TRBV5-1
j_gene: TRBJ2-5
d_gene: NA
len: 15
abundance: NA
CDR3nt: TGCGCCAGCAGCTTGACAGGGAACATCCAAGAGACCCAGTACTTC
CDR3aa: CASSLTGNIQETQYF

v_gene: TRBV28
j_gene: TRBJ2-5
d_gene: NA
len: 16
abundance: NA
CDR3nt: TGTGCCAGCAGTTTTTACGGACAGTCCTTTCAAGAGACCCAGTACTTC
CDR3aa: CASSFYGQSFQETQYF

v_gene: TRBV7-9
j_gene: TRBJ2-7
d_gene: TRBD2
len: 18
abundance: NA
CDR3nt: TGTGCCAGCAGCTTAGGAAGGTTTGCGGGAGACATCGTGTACGAGCAGTACTTC
CDR3aa: CASSLGRFAGDIVYEQYF

v_gene: TRBV29-1
j_gene: TRBJ2-7
d_gene: TRBD2
len: 16
abundance: NA
CDR3nt: TGCAGCGTTGATGGGACTGACGACACTAGCGGCTACGAGCAGTACTTC
CDR3aa: CSVDGTDDTSGYEQYF

v_gene: TRBV28
j_gene: TRBJ2-7
d_gene: TRBD2
len: 15
abundance: NA
CDR3nt: TGTGCCAGCAGCCACGCGGCTAGCGGGATCCCCGAGCAGTACTTC
CDR3aa: CASSHAASGIPEQYF

v_gene: TRBV6-6
j_gene: TRBJ2-5
d_gene: NA
len: 12
abundance: NA
CDR3nt: TGTGCCAGCAGTTATGAGGTCGCGACCCAGTACTTC
CDR3aa: CASSYEVATQYF

v_gene: TRBV5-1
j_gene: TRBJ2-2
d_gene: NA
len: 16
abundance: NA
CDR3nt: TGCGCCAGCAGCTTGGGGGTAGCGACTAACACCGGGGAGCTGTTTTTT
CDR3aa: CASSLGVATNTGELFF

v_gene: TRBV9
j_gene: TRBJ2-1
d_gene: NA
len: 15
abundance: NA
CDR3nt: TGTGCCAGCAGCGTTCTGGCGGCCGATTACAATGAGCAGTTCTTC
CDR3aa: CASSVLAADYNEQFF

v_gene: TRBV30
j_gene: TRBJ2-7
d_gene: NA
len: 12
abundance: NA
CDR3nt: TGTGCCTGGAGCGTTCGTCCCCCGGTGCAGTACTTC
CDR3aa: CAWSVRPPVQYF

v_gene: TRBV7-9
j_gene: TRBJ1-4
d_gene: NA
len: 12
abundance: NA
CDR3nt: TGTTCCAGCAGCTTAGAGCCGTTCCCCCCCCAATTT
CDR3aa: CSSSLEPFPPQF

v_gene: TRBV10-3
j_gene: TRBJ1-2
d_gene: NA
len: 14
abundance: NA
CDR3nt: TGTGCCATCAGTGACAGGCTACAAGACTATGGCTACACCTTC
CDR3aa: CAISDRLQDYGYTF

v_gene: TRBV6-5
j_gene: TRBJ1-2
d_gene: NA
len: 15
abundance: NA
CDR3nt: TGTGCCAGCAGTTTAATAACAGGGACTAACTATGGCTACACCTTC
CDR3aa: CASSLITGTNYGYTF

v_gene: TRBV7-2
j_gene: TRBJ1-1
d_gene: TRBD1
len: 12
abundance: NA
CDR3nt: TGTGCCAGCAGCCCACAGGGGGTAGAAGCTTTCTTT
CDR3aa: CASSPQGVEAFF

v_gene: TRBV6-5
j_gene: TRBJ2-2
d_gene: TRBD2
len: 15
abundance: NA
CDR3nt: TGTGCCAGCAGTTACTCGAGTGGGGGGGGCGGGGAGCTGTTTTTT
CDR3aa: CASSYSSGGGGELFF

v_gene: TRBV30
j_gene: TRBJ1-6
d_gene: NA
len: 15
abundance: NA
CDR3nt: TGTGCCTGGAGTGTATGGTCCAGGGCCAATTCACCCCTCCACTTT
CDR3aa: CAWSVWSRANSPLHF

v_gene: TRBV30
j_gene: TRBJ2-7
d_gene: NA
len: 13
abundance: NA
CDR3nt: TGTGCCCGGAGTGTCGGCGGCCCCTACGAGCAGTACTTC
CDR3aa: CARSVGGPYEQYF

v_gene: TRBV28
j_gene: TRBJ1-2
d_gene: NA
len: 12
abundance: NA
CDR3nt: TGTGCCGGGGGAACAGGGTCCTATGGCTACACCTTC
CDR3aa: CAGGTGSYGYTF

v_gene: TRBV11-3
j_gene: TRBJ2-3
d_gene: NA
len: 13
abundance: NA
CDR3nt: TGTGCCAGCAGCCGCGGGGGCACAGATACGCAGTATTTT
CDR3aa: CASSRGGTDTQYF

v_gene: TRBV7-7
j_gene: TRBJ2-7
d_gene: NA
len: 14
abundance: NA
CDR3nt: TGTGCTAGCAGCCCATCTGAACGGTCCTACGAGCAGTACTTC
CDR3aa: CASSPSERSYEQYF

v_gene: TRBV11-2
j_gene: TRBJ2-2
d_gene: NA
len: 17
abundance: NA
CDR3nt: TGTGCCAGCAGCTCCCCAGGGGTTAGGAGGAACACCGGGGAGCTGTTTTTT
CDR3aa: CASSSPGVRRNTGELFF

v_gene: TRBV9
j_gene: TRBJ1-1
d_gene: NA
len: 14
abundance: NA
CDR3nt: TGTGCCAGCAGCGTACAGACAGTTAACACTGAAGCTTTCTTT
CDR3aa: CASSVQTVNTEAFF

v_gene: TRBV5-1
j_gene: TRBJ1-2
d_gene: NA
len: 13
abundance: NA
CDR3nt: TGCGCCAGCAGCTTGTCAGGGCAATATGGCTACACCTTC
CDR3aa: CASSLSGQYGYTF

v_gene: TRBV4-1
j_gene: TRBJ1-5
d_gene: TRBD1
len: 17
abundance: NA
CDR3nt: TGCGCCAGCAGCCAAGTTTTCTCAGGACAGGTCAATCAGCCCCAGCATTTT
CDR3aa: CASSQVFSGQVNQPQHF

v_gene: TRBV4-1
j_gene: TRBJ2-7
d_gene: TRBD2
len: 16
abundance: NA
CDR3nt: TGCGCCAGCAGCCAAGGTCACCAGCGGGAGGGTTACGAGCAGTACTTC
CDR3aa: CASSQGHQREGYEQYF

v_gene: TRBV5-5
j_gene: TRBJ2-7
d_gene: TRBD2
len: 15
abundance: once
CDR3nt: TGTGCCAGCAGCTTGGAGGTGGGAGGGATCGGCCAGCAGTACTTC
CDR3aa: CASSLEVGGIGQQYF

v_gene: TRBV18
j_gene: TRBJ2-1
d_gene: NA
len: 12
abundance: NA
CDR3nt: TGTGCCAGCTCAGACAGCCTCAATGAGCAGTTCTTC
CDR3aa: CASSDSLNEQFF

v_gene: TRBV7-6
j_gene: TRBJ2-1
d_gene: NA
len: 15
abundance: NA
CDR3nt: TGTGCCAGCAGCCCCGGGACAACTCCAAGGGATGAGCAGTTCTTC
CDR3aa: CASSPGTTPRDEQFF

v_gene: TRBV9
j_gene: TRBJ2-7
d_gene: NA
len: 14
abundance: once
CDR3nt: TGTGCCAGCAGCGTATCGGTAGTGTCCTACGAGCAGTACTTC
CDR3aa: CASSVSVVSYEQYF

v_gene: TRBV7-9
j_gene: TRBJ2-7
d_gene: TRBD2
len: 14
abundance: NA
CDR3nt: TGTGCCAGCAGCTTCTTAGCGGGGGGGATCGAGCAGTACTTC
CDR3aa: CASSFLAGGIEQYF

v_gene: TRBV7-8
j_gene: TRBJ1-5
d_gene: TRBD1
len: 15
abundance: NA
CDR3nt: TGTGCCAGCAGCACAGGGGCCCGTGTGGATCAGCCCCAGCATTTT
CDR3aa: CASSTGARVDQPQHF

v_gene: TRBV28
j_gene: TRBJ2-5
d_gene: NA
len: 13
abundance: NA
CDR3nt: TGTGCCAGCAGGTTAAGCGACAGGGAGACCCAGTACTTC
CDR3aa: CASRLSDRETQYF

v_gene: TRBV4-1
j_gene: TRBJ2-1
d_gene: TRBD2
len: 16
abundance: NA
CDR3nt: TGCGCCAGCAGCCAAGATTGGAGCGGGAGTTACAATGAGCAGTTCTTC
CDR3aa: CASSQDWSGSYNEQFF

v_gene: TRBV28
j_gene: TRBJ1-1
d_gene: NA
len: 13
abundance: NA
CDR3nt: TGTGCCAGCAGCCTACGGGGGATCACTGAAGCTTTCTTT
CDR3aa: CASSLRGITEAFF